What follows are 29 T cell receptor beta chains derived from one specimen sequenced in a study of T cell responses to AZD1222 COVID-19 vaccine. The assay was immunoSEQ multiplex PCR, and TCRdb's table has in-frame clones only and misses some. The table shows some 140,000 clones, with 93% occurring only once. Specimen: peripheral blood, collected on day 0 of AZD1222 vaccination. These receptors came from an adult in good health.

V usage is TRBV7-9 and J usage is TRBJ1-1; D is ambiguous. This CDR3 has 14 residues. V was clipped by 5 bases and J by 2 bases, with 12 bases between them. Germline CDR1 is SEHNR and CDR2 is FQNEAQ (reference sequence). The CDR3 sequence: CASSKAVGNTEAFF. CDR3 bases: TGTGCCAGCAGCAAAGCGGTGGGTAACACTGAAGCTTTCTTT. The whole variable domain, remainder taken from reference TRBV7-9 and TRBJ1-1, is DTGVSQNPRHKITKRGQNVTFRCDPISEHNRLYWYRQTLGQGPEFLTYFQNEAQLEKSRLLSDRFSAERPKGSFSTLEIQRTEQGDSAMYLCASSKAVGNTEAFFGQGTRLTVV.

The J gene is TRBJ1-1, the V gene TRBV28; TRBD1 matches 9 bases. After removal of 6 bases from V and 7 bases from J, the junction contained 6 bases not matched to a gene. Looked up from germline, CDR1 is MDHEN and CDR2 is SYDVKM. The CDR3 has 13 residues. CDR3 in amino acids: CASRTTGGGEAFF. CDR3 sequence (DNA): TGTGCCAGCAGAACCACAGGGGGCGGTGAAGCTTTCTTT.

This rearrangement joins TRBV14 to TRBJ1-1; D may be TRBD1 (6 bases). Germline CDR1 reads SGHDN; CDR2 reads FVKESK. The CDR3 contains 14 residues. Trimming removed 4 bases from V and 3 bases from J, with 12 bases in between. Written as DNA, the CDR3 is TGTGCCAGCAGCCCAGGACAGACGGACACTGAAGCTTTCTTT. Translating gives CASSPGQTDTEAFF.

This clone showed up just once. The chain couples TRBV7-2 to TRBJ1-6; no clear D gene. Germline V gene lookup returns CDR1 SGHTA and CDR2 FQGNSA. The CDR3 has 16 amino acids. Trimming stripped 5 bases from V and 9 bases from J, with 20 bases between. The CDR3 protein is CASSQITGLNSSPLHF. The DNA for the CDR3 is TGTGCCAGCAGCCAAATTACCGGACTAAATTCTTCACCCCTCCACTTT.

V is TRBV27 and J is TRBJ2-7, with 14 bases that match TRBD2. With V trimmed by 6 bases and J by 3 bases, 4 bases remained unmatched. This CDR3 is 15 amino acids long. Germline V gene sequence: CDR1 MNHEY, CDR2 SMNVEV (reference sequence). CDR3 loop: CASRLGLAGGYEQYF. CDR3 nucleotides: TGTGCCAGCAGGTTAGGACTAGCGGGAGGCTACGAGCAGTACTTC.

CDR3 nucleotide sequence: TGTGCCACCACCGGGGCGGGATACAATGAGCAGTTCTTC. Encoded protein: CATTGAGYNEQFF. The chain couples TRBV15 to TRBJ2-1; perhaps TRBD2 as D (6 bases). The germline V and J ends were trimmed by 7 bases and 4 bases, with 11 bases remaining between them. This CDR3 is built from 13 residues. The germline V gene has CDR1 LNHNV and CDR2 YYDKDF (reference sequence).

The chain couples TRBV9 to TRBJ2-7; the match to TRBD2 covers 10 bases. The V segment lost 2 bases and the J segment 6 bases; nucleotides outside the gene matches: 5. CDR3 length equals 14 residues. Germline lookup yields CDR1 SGDLS and CDR2 YYNGEE. DNA of the CDR3: TGTGCCAGCAGCGTGGGTAGCGGGAGGCCCGAGCAGTACTTC. Its protein product is CASSVGSGRPEQYF. Full variable domain (missing parts from reference TRBV9 and TRBJ2-7): DSGVTQTPKHLITATGQRVTLRCSPRSGDLSVYWYQQSLDQGLQFLIQYYNGEERAKGNILERFSAQQFPDLHSELNLSSLELGDSALYFCASSVGSGRPEQYFGPGTRLTVT.

CDR3 loop: CASSPTGGGNTIYF. In DNA form, the CDR3 reads TGTGCCAGCAGCCCCACAGGGGGCGGAAACACCATATATTTT. The V call is TRBV5-6, the J call TRBJ1-3; 9 bases are shared with TRBD1. The CDR3 runs to 14 residues. Germline V CDR1 and CDR2: SGHDT, YYEEEE. Trimming took 4 bases from V and 4 from J; bases not matched to a gene: 3.

This clone appeared a few times. The rearrangement uses TRBV5-4 and TRBJ2-3, with 15 nucleotides matching TRBD2. After removal of 4 bases from V and 2 bases from J, the junction contained 5 bases not matched to a gene. The germline CDR1 and CDR2 sequences are SGHNT and YYREEE (reference sequence). This CDR3 contains 17 residues. CDR3 coding DNA: TGTGCCAGCAGCCCCGGGACTAGCGGGAGGCACACAGATACGCAGTATTTT. Its protein is CASSPGTSGRHTDTQYF.

The rearrangement uses TRBV4-1 and TRBJ2-2, with no clear D. CDR3 size: 15 residues. Germline CDR1 and CDR2: MGHRA and YSYEKL. Trimming stripped 3 bases from V and 5 bases from J, with 13 bases between. The CDR3 region has the DNA TGCGCCAGCAGCCAGAGACCCCAATCTACCGGGGAGCTGTTTTTT. This encodes CASSQRPQSTGELFF.

This clone was seen only a few times. This rearrangement joins TRBV27 to TRBJ1-5; tentative D call: TRBD1 (5 bases). Deletions cut 2 bases from V and 7 bases from J, with 12 bases between. The CDR3 is 14 residues long. Germline V gene sequence: CDR1 MNHEY, CDR2 SMNVEV (reference sequence). The CDR3 DNA reads as TGTGCCAGCAGTTTACAGGGACGATGGCAGCCCCAGCATTTT. Its protein product is CASSLQGRWQPQHF.

This chain links TRBV28 with TRBJ1-4; D perhaps matches TRBD1 (5 bases). Germline CDR1 is MDHEN and CDR2 is SYDVKM. CDR3 size: 15 residues. V shed 5 bases and J shed 4 bases, with 14 bases lying between them. CDR3 sequence (DNA): TGTGCCAGCAGTACCTTGGGGCAGGGTAATGAAAAACTGTTTTTT. This codes for CASSTLGQGNEKLFF.

The chain combines TRBV6-6 with TRBJ2-7, with TRBD2 matching 10 bases. The CDR3 totals 14 residues. The V gene's germline CDR1 is MNHNY and CDR2 SVGAGI (reference sequence). J gave up 3 bases and V 5 bases, and 4 bases lay outside the gene matches. The CDR3 coding sequence is TGTGCCAGCAGTATTAGCGGGAGGAACTACGAGCAGTACTTC. It translates to CASSISGRNYEQYF.

The rearrangement uses TRBV28 and TRBJ2-1; 13 bases align to TRBD2. The V gene end was trimmed by 4 bases and the J gene end by 5 bases; junction bases not matched to a gene: 14. Germline V gene sequence: CDR1 MDHEN, CDR2 SYDVKM. The CDR3 consists of 19 residues. DNA of the CDR3: TGTGCCAGCAGTTCCGGACTAGCGGGAGTAACTGGTACTGACAATGAGCAGTTCTTC. As protein: CASSSGLAGVTGTDNEQFF.

The chain links TRBV10-3 to TRBJ1-4; D ambiguous. The germline V and J ends were trimmed by 0 bases and 8 bases, with 16 bases remaining between them. The CDR3 runs to 16 residues. Germline lookup yields CDR1 ENHRY and CDR2 SYGVKD. CDR3 loop: CAISESIGIGEEKLFF. The DNA for the CDR3 is TGTGCCATCAGTGAGTCAATCGGAATCGGTGAAGAAAAACTGTTTTTT.

J is TRBJ2-1 and V is TRBV11-3; D is ambiguous. The V end was cut by 3 bases, the J end by 0 bases, with 12 bases between. The CDR3 spans 16 residues. CDR1 SGHNT and CDR2 YENEEA come from the germline V gene. CDR3 residues: CASSFSPASSYNEQFF. CDR3 nucleotides: TGTGCCAGCAGCTTTTCCCCGGCTAGCTCCTACAATGAGCAGTTCTTC.

This clone was observed a few times. This chain links TRBV30 with TRBJ1-5; no clear D. The V gene's germline CDR1 is GTSNPN and CDR2 SVGIG (reference sequence). Trimming cost V 1 base and J 1 base, with 2 bases left between them. The CDR3 totals 12 residues. CDR3 sequence reads: CAWSGSNQPQHF. The CDR3 DNA is TGTGCCTGGAGTGGGAGCAATCAGCCCCAGCATTTT.

The CDR3 sequence is CASRPRSLGPDTQYF. DNA of the CDR3: TGTGCCAGCAGACCTAGGTCGCTCGGCCCAGATACGCAGTATTTT. This sequence joins TRBV6-5 and TRBJ2-3; unclear D gene. Trimming shortened V by 6 bases and J by 4 bases, and 17 bases separated the two germline ends. This CDR3 has 15 amino acids. Germline V gene sequence: CDR1 MNHEY, CDR2 SVGAGI.

There are a few counts of this clone. This sequence joins TRBV6-1 and TRBJ1-2; D is perhaps TRBD1 (6 bases). Germline values: CDR1 MNHNS, CDR2 SASEGT. V was pared by 2 bases and J by 4 bases, with 11 bases between. The CDR3 is 14 residues long. The CDR3 sequence is CASSESGTFYGYTF. For the CDR3, the DNA is TGTGCCAGCAGTGAATCCGGGACATTCTATGGCTACACCTTC.

V usage is TRBV5-1 and J usage is TRBJ1-1; possible D gene TRBD1, 6 bases. The CDR3 extends over 13 amino acids. V shed 4 bases and J shed 3 bases, with 10 bases lying between them. In germline, CDR1 is SGHRS, CDR2 YFSETQ. This chain's CDR3 is CASSRDTYTEAFF. CDR3 in DNA: TGCGCCAGCAGCCGGGACACATACACTGAAGCTTTCTTT.

The gene calls are TRBV7-2 and TRBJ2-2; D is unclear. The CDR3 runs 16 residues. CDR1 and CDR2 from the germline V gene are SGHTA and FQGNSA. V was shortened by 5 bases and J by 0 bases, with 13 bases between the two germline ends. The CDR3 nucleotides read TGTGCCAGCAGCCCCCACGCACACGCGAACACCGGGGAGCTGTTTTTT. It yields the protein CASSPHAHANTGELFF. The variable domain in full, with the rest retrieved from reference TRBV7-2 and TRBJ2-2, is GAGVSQSPSNKVTEKGKDVELRCDPISGHTALYWYRQSLGQGLEFLIYFQGNSAPDKSGLPSDRFSAERTGGSVSTLTIQRTQQEDSAVYLCASSPHAHANTGELFFGEGSRLTVL.

This clone has more than one count but fewer than ten. V gene TRBV15 combines with J gene TRBJ1-6; D gene uncertain. The germline V and J ends were trimmed by 0 bases and 10 bases, with 16 bases remaining between them. CDR1 is LNHNV, CDR2 YYDKDF, per germline (reference sequence). The CDR3 totals 16 residues. The CDR3 DNA is TGTGCCACCAGCAGAGATCGGCCGGGAACAGCCTCACCCCTCCACTTT. This encodes CATSRDRPGTASPLHF.

The V call is TRBV4-1, the J call TRBJ1-5; D perhaps matches TRBD1 (5 bases). Looked up from germline, CDR1 is MGHRA and CDR2 is YSYEKL. V was pared by 4 bases and J by 8 bases, with 15 bases between. The CDR3 spans 14 residues. The CDR3 sequence is CASSPGGGTEPQHF. The DNA for the CDR3 is TGCGCCAGCAGCCCCGGGGGGGGGACTGAGCCCCAGCATTTT.

The chain couples TRBV28 to TRBJ1-2, with D unresolved. CDR1 is MDHEN and CDR2 is SYDVKM in the germline V gene. The germline V and J ends were trimmed by 1 base and 8 bases, with 14 bases remaining between them. The CDR3 extends over 14 amino acids. The CDR3 nucleotides are TGTGCCAGCAGTTTATACTCTCGGTCGGGGGGCTACACCTTC. Amino acid sequence: CASSLYSRSGGYTF.

The chain's CDR3 is CASGLSRDRPQHF. In DNA, the CDR3 is TGTGCCAGTGGATTGAGCAGGGATCGGCCCCAGCATTTT. The chain recombines TRBV19 with TRBJ1-5; D is possibly TRBD1 (5 bases). CDR1 is LNHDA and CDR2 is SQIVND in the germline V gene (reference sequence). There are 13 residues in the CDR3. V shed 8 bases and J shed 9 bases, with 17 bases lying between them.

This chain uses TRBV18 with TRBJ2-6, with 7 bases that match TRBD2. Trimming removed 2 bases from V and 0 bases from J; junction bases left unmatched: 7. Germline V gene lookup returns CDR1 KGHSH and CDR2 LQKENI. The length of the CDR3 is 18 residues. The CDR3 loop reads CASSPSGLGTSGANVLTF. CDR3 DNA: TGTGCCAGCTCACCATCCGGACTAGGTACCTCTGGGGCCAACGTCCTGACTTTC.

The CDR3 bases are TGTGCCAGCAGTTTTAGGCCCGGGGGGAACACCGGGGAGCTGTTTTTT. It codes for CASSFRPGGNTGELFF. The J gene is TRBJ2-2, the V gene TRBV28, with D perhaps matching TRBD2 (6 bases). The CDR3 sequence is 16 residues long. Germline values: CDR1 MDHEN, CDR2 SYDVKM. Trimming took off 3 bases at V and 1 base at J, with 12 bases between the two ends.

The chain couples TRBV12-5 to TRBJ2-5; the match to TRBD2 covers 15 bases. The CDR3 is made up of 17 amino acids. The germline V gene has CDR1 LGHNT and CDR2 FRNRAP. Trimming removed 1 base from V and 5 bases from J; junction bases left unmatched: 5. The CDR3: CASGLDGLAGGGETQYF. The CDR3 DNA is TGTGCTAGTGGTTTGGACGGACTAGCGGGAGGGGGGGAGACCCAGTACTTC.

This clone has only a few counts. The gene calls are TRBV7-9 and TRBJ2-3, with D unresolved. This CDR3 comprises 13 residues. V dropped 3 bases and J dropped 5 bases, with 9 bases sitting between them. CDR1 SEHNR and CDR2 FQNEAQ come from the germline V gene (reference sequence). DNA of the CDR3: TGTGCCAGCAGCTTTGGCTCCGGAGATACGCAGTATTTT. This encodes CASSFGSGDTQYF. Based on the CDR3 plus reference TRBV7-9 and TRBJ2-3, the full variable domain is DTGVSQNPRHKITKRGQNVTFRCDPISEHNRLYWYRQTLGQGPEFLTYFQNEAQLEKSRLLSDRFSAERPKGSFSTLEIQRTEQGDSAMYLCASSFGSGDTQYFGPGTRLTVL.